This section outlines one T cell receptor beta chain sequence together with its context. As yet, its antigen is unknown. The PCR contained 60 Vbeta and 13 Jbeta primers. Repertoires were generated with immunoSEQ multiplex PCR, while TCRdb's copy carries only in-frame clones and drops some. Among nearly 110,000 clones listed, 65% to 80% were seen once. The sample is drawn from a study of cytomegalovirus exposure and HLA in healthy donors. Overall study: HLA-typed donors were the source of some 80 million unique TCRs, which an early data release held.

Notes on the study in general: More clonal expansion characterized HLA-associated TCR beta chains than equally common others in a later analysis. Indistinguishable V segments, including TRBV6-2 and TRBV6-3, were excluded.

Trimming took off 6 bases at V and 7 bases at J, with 12 bases between the two ends. Germline V gene lookup returns CDR1 SNHLY and CDR2 FYNNEI. The CDR3 has 13 residues. The source material was PBMCs. This TCR derives from a woman in her fifties or sixties in good health and CMV-seropositive. The chain carries TRBV2 and TRBJ2-2, with a tentative D call TRBD1 (5 bases). CDR3 sequence reads: CASRPGLHGELFF. In DNA, the CDR3 is TGTGCCAGCAGGCCAGGGTTACACGGGGAGCTGTTTTTT.